The 20 T cell receptor beta chains below were found in one sample sequenced in a study of control samples from healthy donors and cancer patients. Clones were read by immunoSEQ multiplex PCR, and TCRdb kept only the in-frame ones, dropping some. The sample includes roughly 120,000 clones, about 93% seen only once; the top ten take 1.5% to 2%. Sequencing was carried out using PBMCs. These receptors originate from a man aged 50 to 60 with head and neck cancer.

The J gene is TRBJ1-1, the V gene TRBV18; D might be TRBD1 (5 bases). The CDR3 runs 14 residues. Trimming removed 6 bases at V and 0 bases at J, with 11 bases between. The germline V gene encodes CDR1 KGHSH and CDR2 LQKENI. The CDR3 DNA is TGTGCCAGCTCTCTACAGGACATGAACACTGAAGCTTTCTTT. Translation gives CASSLQDMNTEAFF.

This rearrangement joins TRBV3-1 (or the pseudogene TRBV3-2) to TRBJ2-7; possibly TRBD1 or TRBD2 for D (5 bases each). The CDR3 sequence is 15 residues long. CDR1 and CDR2 from the germline V gene are LGHDT and YNNKEL (reference sequence). The V and J ends lost 6 bases and 3 bases respectively, with 18 bases between them. The CDR3 here is CASSTYPGRNYEQYF. CDR3 DNA sequence: TGTGCCAGCAGTACTTACCCGGGACGGAACTACGAGCAGTACTTC.

The chain combines TRBV19 with TRBJ1-2; D is ambiguous. Per germline, CDR1 LNHDA and CDR2 SQIVND (reference sequence). The V end was cut by 7 bases, the J end by 0 bases, with 12 bases between. CDR3 size: 14 residues. The CDR3 nucleotides are TGTGCCAGTACCTACAGATTAGCTAACTATGGCTACACCTTC. It encodes CASTYRLANYGYTF.

This clone was observed a single time. The J gene is TRBJ2-7, the V gene TRBV10-3; 7 nucleotides match TRBD2. J gave up 2 bases and V 0 bases, and 13 bases lay outside the gene matches. The CDR3 covers 18 residues. Germline V gene lookup returns CDR1 ENHRY and CDR2 SYGVKD. The CDR3: CAISESIVLPSGPYEQYF. The CDR3 DNA reads as TGTGCCATCAGTGAGTCGATTGTCCTGCCTAGCGGACCCTACGAGCAGTACTTC.

This rearrangement joins TRBV7-9 to TRBJ2-7; TRBD2 might be the D (6 bases). Trimming pared 5 bases from V and 12 bases from J, leaving 14 bases between. CDR3 size: 11 residues. CDR1 SEHNR and CDR2 FQNEAQ come from the germline V gene (reference sequence). Written as DNA, the CDR3 is TGTGCCAGCAGCGACGGCGGGAAGTGGTACTTC. Amino acids: CASSDGGKWYF.

The chain joins TRBV7-8 to TRBJ1-3; tentatively, D is TRBD1 (6 bases). Between the trimmed V and J ends, which lost 4 bases and 4 bases, there was a span of 23 bases. CDR3 length equals 18 residues. Per germline, CDR1 SGHVS and CDR2 FQNEAQ. The CDR3, as DNA: TGTGCCAGCAGCTCCACAGGGACGTTTGCCACGGGCGGAAACACCATATATTTT. Protein sequence: CASSSTGTFATGGNTIYF.

The gene calls are TRBV27 and TRBJ1-4, with 11 bases matching TRBD1. Looked up from germline, CDR1 is MNHEY and CDR2 is SMNVEV (reference sequence). The CDR3 length is 13 residues. With 6 bases clipped from V and 7 bases from J, the junction kept 1 base outside the gene matches. As DNA, the CDR3 is TGTGCCAGCAGGGACAGGGGGCTTGAAAAACTGTTTTTT. It specifies CASRDRGLEKLFF.

The rearrangement links TRBV24-1 to TRBJ1-2; 10 nucleotides match TRBD1. The junction had 5 bases not matched to a gene; V was cut back by 7 bases and J by 1 base. This CDR3 is 15 amino acids long. Germline CDR1 and CDR2: KGHDR and SFDVKD. CDR3 bases: TGTGCCACCAGCGTGGGACAGGGGATTAACTATGGCTACACCTTC. Encoded protein: CATSVGQGINYGYTF.

This chain connects TRBV6-5 to TRBJ2-7; 11 nucleotides agree with TRBD2. V lost 5 bases to trimming and J lost 2 bases; unmatched junction nucleotides: 5. The CDR3 extends over 15 amino acids. The germline V gene encodes CDR1 MNHEY and CDR2 SVGAGI. CDR3 sequence (DNA): TGTGCCAGCAGTACCCCGGGACTAGCGGCCTACGAGCAGTACTTC. Encoded protein: CASSTPGLAAYEQYF.

Remarks on this clone: Just one base apart from a much larger clone, this may be a read error. The genes are TRBV9 and TRBJ2-2, with 9 bases matching TRBD2. CDR1 SGDLS and CDR2 YYNGEE come from the germline V gene. The CDR3 is 18 amino acids. The CDR3 DNA reads TGTCCCAGCAGCGTAAGGAGGTGCGGGGGGGAGAACACCGGGGAGCTGTTTTTT. Encoded protein: CPSSVRRCGGENTGELFF.

The rearrangement links TRBV6-5 to TRBJ1-2; 7 bases agree with TRBD1. There are 14 residues in the CDR3. V trimming: 6 bases; J trimming: 2 bases; junction bases outside the gene matches: 6. CDR1 is MNHEY and CDR2 is SVGAGI in the germline V gene. CDR3 DNA sequence: TGTGCCAGCAGCCTTAGGGGGCTCAACTATGGCTACACCTTC. Translating gives CASSLRGLNYGYTF.

This clone appeared a single time. This chain uses TRBV5-1 with TRBJ2-2; no firm D call. This CDR3 spans 15 amino acids. The germline CDR1 and CDR2 sequences are SGHRS and YFSETQ. V was cut by 2 bases and J by 1 base, with 9 bases left in between. This CDR3 is CASSFQAVNTGELFF. CDR3 nucleotide sequence: TGCGCCAGCAGCTTCCAGGCAGTGAACACCGGGGAGCTGTTTTTT.

CDR3 bases: TGTGCCAGCAGCTTAGGAGCCGGGACTAACTATGGCTACACCTTC. Its translation: CASSLGAGTNYGYTF. The chain uses TRBV7-2 and TRBJ1-2; D not resolved. CDR3 length: 15 amino acids. Between the trimmed V and J ends, which lost 1 base and 0 bases, there was a span of 9 bases. Germline V gene lookup returns CDR1 SGHTA and CDR2 FQGNSA.

The chain joins TRBV7-2 to TRBJ2-7, with a tentative D call TRBD1 (5 bases). This CDR3 has 12 residues. V was cut by 3 bases and J by 3 bases, with 6 bases left in between. CDR1 and CDR2 from the germline V gene are SGHTA and FQGNSA. CDR3 region: CASSFQGYEQYF. In nucleotides, the CDR3 is TGTGCCAGCAGCTTTCAGGGCTACGAGCAGTACTTC.

The chain employs TRBV5-1 and TRBJ2-7; 7 nucleotides agree with TRBD1. V trimming: 3 bases; J trimming: 1 base; junction bases outside the gene matches: 1. The germline V gene has CDR1 SGHRS and CDR2 YFSETQ. This CDR3 contains 13 residues. CDR3 region: CASSSGQSYEQYF. The CDR3 DNA reads TGCGCCAGCAGCTCGGGACAGTCCTACGAGCAGTACTTC.

This clone was observed once. The chain uses TRBV29-1 and TRBJ2-3; TRBD2 matches 7 bases. Germline V gene data show CDR1 as SQVTM and CDR2 as ANQGSEA. V was clipped by 4 bases and J by 1 base; unmatched bases: 2. The CDR3 has 13 residues. The CDR3 protein is CSVVSGGTDTQYF. In DNA form, the CDR3 reads TGCAGCGTTGTCAGCGGGGGCACAGATACGCAGTATTTT.

The chain has TRBV15 and TRBJ1-2; D is unresolved. This CDR3 comprises 14 residues. In germline, CDR1 is LNHNV, CDR2 YYDKDF (reference sequence). Trimming cost V 5 bases and J 4 bases, with 14 bases left between them. DNA of the CDR3: TGTGCCACCAGCTCGAGGACGGAACCCTATGGCTACACCTTC. This translates into CATSSRTEPYGYTF.

The CDR3 DNA is TGTGCCAGTAAATTCCTCCACAATGAGCAGTTCTTC. It yields the protein CASKFLHNEQFF. The chain carries TRBV19 and TRBJ2-1; D gene unclear. Germline CDR1 reads LNHDA; CDR2 reads SQIVND (reference sequence). The CDR3 length is 12 residues. Trimming shortened V by 7 bases and J by 5 bases, and 9 bases separated the two germline ends.

This clone is a singleton in its sample. This rearrangement joins TRBV9 to TRBJ1-3; D unresolved. Germline CDR1 and CDR2: SGDLS and YYNGEE. The CDR3 totals 15 residues. Trimming removed 4 bases from V and 0 bases from J, with 11 bases in between. The DNA of the CDR3 is TGTGCCAGCAGCCCAGCGGTGAGCTCTGGAAACACCATATATTTT. This translates into CASSPAVSSGNTIYF.

This clone was seen a handful of times. The rearrangement uses TRBV10-3 and TRBJ1-5; unclear D gene. Germline loops: CDR1 ENHRY, CDR2 SYGVKD. The V gene lost 0 bases and the J gene lost 1 base, with 7 bases spanning the gap. The CDR3 runs 15 residues. The chain's CDR3 is CAISESRESNQPQHF. CDR3 bases: TGTGCCATCAGTGAGTCTCGGGAAAGCAATCAGCCCCAGCATTTT.